This entry features one TCR beta chain sequence. This clonotype was observed a few times. It lacks a known antigen. No much larger clonotype is one base removed from it; base qualities were not supplied. The sample belongs to a study of early T cells in non-severe SARS-CoV-2 infection (dated by TCRdb to about 2021). Regarding the study in general: Bulk RNA from unsorted whole blood was used for TCR sequencing, so alpha and beta chains could not be paired. Findings and caveats that apply to the study as a whole: VDJdb matching was skewed toward anti-spike CD8 responses, so virus-specific expansions were likely underestimated and private and CD4 specificities were missed.

A case-control design nested within a healthcare worker cohort in London, UK, was used, with weekly nasopharyngeal swab PCR tests and blood sampling performed. Between 23 and 31 March 2020, the week of the UK lockdown, healthcare workers were enrolled and then followed up weekly for as long as 16 weeks. The CDR3 has 14 amino acids, counting the end cysteine and phenylalanine. Of the read, only the CDR3 DNA is kept; its 42 bases are in frame from base 1. Trimming removed 2 bases from V and 1 base from J, leaving 8 bases between the germline ends. Sequences WSHSY (CDR1) and SAAADI (CDR2) are obtained from the germline V gene. To prepare the library, 5' RACE was applied. Sequencer: NextSeq 500. The TCR library protocol attached unique molecular identifiers to individual cDNA molecules to correct for sequencing error and PCR bias. Sequencing covered both TCR alpha and beta chains, and within each sample the abundances of alpha and beta sequences were tightly co-correlated. For the original study's pipeline: Decombinator V4 was used to annotate TCR sequences for V gene, J gene and CDR3. Expanded TCRs were defined as changing significantly between any two time points under a Poisson model with p below 0.0001. TCR abundances were normalised to the total number of TCRs sequenced in each sample and reported as counts per million. MAIT TCRs were defined by TRAV1-2 paired with TRAJ12, TRAJ20 or TRAJ33, and iNKT TCRs by TRAV10 paired with TRAJ18. VDJdb, accessed on 1 November 2021, was searched for TCRs annotated for CMV, EBV and SARS-CoV-2, and TCRs annotated for more than one antigen were excluded. TCRdb reran the public reads through fastp at Q25 and MiXCR, keeping productive beta chains. Duplicate CDR3 protein sequences are folded into a single record with the most common DNA and genes. V and J calls and clone size were set by TCRdb, not the authors. This sample is represented by some 30,000 distinct CDR3 sequences; roughly 7.2% of them were singletons. The top ten constitute 2.5% to 3% of the sample.

Recombination joined TRBV10-2 with TRBJ1-2; the best D guess is TRBD1, with 5 bases matching. The TCR sequence derives from an adult who was a healthcare worker with PCR-confirmed SARS-CoV-2 infection or an uninfected control (not recorded which). Sequencing was carried out using whole blood. The nucleotide sequence is given as TGCGCCAGCAGTGAGATGACAGTTAACTATGGCTACACCTTC. Its protein reads: CASSEMTVNYGYTF.